This TCR beta chain comes out of a study of PD-1 blockade in classical Hodgkin lymphoma. Overall study results and limits: The origin of the repertoire differences remains undefined, with disease activity or prior therapy as possible causes. Some patients started nivolumab under 1 year after ASCT, and they were excluded.

As concerns this clone: The target antigen is unknown.

Trimming took off 1 base at V and 5 bases at J, with 1 base between the two ends. Germline values: CDR1 SGHRS, CDR2 YFSETQ. This CDR3 region has 11 residues. The repertoire was sequenced with immunoSEQ multiplex PCR; TCRdb's copy has only in-frame clones and lacks some. The sample holds around 90,000 clones; roughly 73% are singletons and the top ten take 9.4%. Noted time point: cycle 4 day 1 (C4D1), after five to seven weeks of nivolumab. There was relapse after autologous stem cell transplantation in every patient, and there was variation in brentuximab vedotin exposure. Sequencing was performed on peripheral blood mononuclear cells (PBMCs), taken before the fourth cycle of nivolumab. J is TRBJ2-4 and V is TRBV5-1; D gene unclear. The clonotype comes from a human donor with classical Hodgkin lymphoma. The CDR3 DNA reads TGCGCCAGCAGCTTGCAAAACATTCAGTACTTC. Translation gives CASSLQNIQYF.